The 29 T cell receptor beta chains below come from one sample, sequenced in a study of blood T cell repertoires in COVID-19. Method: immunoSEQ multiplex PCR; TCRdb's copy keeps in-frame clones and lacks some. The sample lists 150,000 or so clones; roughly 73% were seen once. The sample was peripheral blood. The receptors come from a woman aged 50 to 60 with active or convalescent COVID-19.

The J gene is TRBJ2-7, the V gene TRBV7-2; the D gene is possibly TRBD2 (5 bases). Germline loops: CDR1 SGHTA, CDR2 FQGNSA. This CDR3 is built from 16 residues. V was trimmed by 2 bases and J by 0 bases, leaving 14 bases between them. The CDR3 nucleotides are TGTGCCAGCAGCTTAAATCCTAGCTCGAGCTCCTACGAGCAGTACTTC. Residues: CASSLNPSSSSYEQYF.

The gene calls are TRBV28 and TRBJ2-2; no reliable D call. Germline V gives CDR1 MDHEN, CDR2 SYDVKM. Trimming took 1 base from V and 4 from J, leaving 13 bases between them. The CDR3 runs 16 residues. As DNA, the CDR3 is TGTGCCAGCAGTTTATACCCATACACGTTCACCGGGGAGCTGTTTTTT. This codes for CASSLYPYTFTGELFF.

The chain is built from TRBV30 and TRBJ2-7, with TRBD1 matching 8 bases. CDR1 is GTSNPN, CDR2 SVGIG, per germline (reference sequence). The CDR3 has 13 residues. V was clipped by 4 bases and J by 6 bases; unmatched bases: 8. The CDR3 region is CAWTRQGAGEQYF. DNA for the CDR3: TGTGCCTGGACCAGGCAGGGGGCTGGCGAGCAGTACTTC.

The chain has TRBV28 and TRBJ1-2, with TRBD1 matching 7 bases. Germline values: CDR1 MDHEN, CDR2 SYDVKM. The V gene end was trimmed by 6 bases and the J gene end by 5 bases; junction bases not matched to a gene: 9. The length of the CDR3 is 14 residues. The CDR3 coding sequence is TGTGCCAGCAGATCCACAGGGGCGGATTATGGCTACACCTTC. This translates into CASRSTGADYGYTF.

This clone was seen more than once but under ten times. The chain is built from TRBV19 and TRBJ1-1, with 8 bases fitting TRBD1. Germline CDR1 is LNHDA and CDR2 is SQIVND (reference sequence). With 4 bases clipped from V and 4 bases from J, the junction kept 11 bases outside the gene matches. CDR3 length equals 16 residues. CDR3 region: CASSTVAWTGPTEAFF. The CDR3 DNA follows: TGTGCCAGTAGTACGGTTGCGTGGACAGGGCCCACTGAAGCTTTCTTT.

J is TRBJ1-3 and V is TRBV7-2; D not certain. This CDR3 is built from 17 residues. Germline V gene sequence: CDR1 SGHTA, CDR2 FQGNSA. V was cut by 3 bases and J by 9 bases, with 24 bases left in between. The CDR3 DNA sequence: TGTGCCAGCAGCTTCCCCGGGAGGGAACCTCTGAGAGGCACCATATATTTT. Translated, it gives CASSFPGREPLRGTIYF.

DNA for the CDR3: TGTGCCAGCAGCCCGGGTTGGGGAGATGAAAAACTGTTTTTT. It encodes CASSPGWGDEKLFF. The V gene is TRBV3-1 (or the pseudogene TRBV3-2), the J gene TRBJ1-4; no reliable D call. Germline CDR1 is LGHDT and CDR2 is YNNKEL (reference sequence). This CDR3 has 14 amino acids. Trimming left V 4 bases short and J 6 bases short, with 12 bases between.

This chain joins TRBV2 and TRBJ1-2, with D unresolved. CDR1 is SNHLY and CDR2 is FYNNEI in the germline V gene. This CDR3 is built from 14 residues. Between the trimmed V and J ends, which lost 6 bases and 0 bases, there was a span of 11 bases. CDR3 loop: CASRLDTTNYGYTF. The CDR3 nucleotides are TGTGCCAGCAGACTAGACACGACTAACTATGGCTACACCTTC.

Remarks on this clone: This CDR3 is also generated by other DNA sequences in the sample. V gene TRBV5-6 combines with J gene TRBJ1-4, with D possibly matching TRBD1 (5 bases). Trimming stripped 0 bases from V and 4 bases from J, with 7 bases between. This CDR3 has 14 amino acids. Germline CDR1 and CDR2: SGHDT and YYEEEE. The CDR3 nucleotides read TGTGCCAGCAGCTTGGACAGGCGTAATGAAAAACTGTTTTTT. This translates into CASSLDRRNEKLFF.

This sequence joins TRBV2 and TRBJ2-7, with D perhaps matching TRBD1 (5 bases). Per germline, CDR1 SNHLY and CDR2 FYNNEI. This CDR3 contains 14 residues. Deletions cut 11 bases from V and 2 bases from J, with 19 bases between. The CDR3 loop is CAGLVGDSPYEQYF. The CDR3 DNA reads TGTGCCGGGCTGGTAGGGGATTCCCCCTACGAGCAGTACTTC.

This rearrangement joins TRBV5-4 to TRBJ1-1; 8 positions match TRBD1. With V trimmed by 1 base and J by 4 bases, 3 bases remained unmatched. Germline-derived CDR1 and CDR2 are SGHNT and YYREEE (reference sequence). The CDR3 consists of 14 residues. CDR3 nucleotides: TGTGCCAGCAGCTTGTACAGGGGGGGCACTGAAGCTTTCTTT. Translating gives CASSLYRGGTEAFF.

CDR3 sequence reads: CASSQEGTDSYEQYF. The CDR3 DNA is TGTGCCAGCAGCCAAGAGGGGACAGATTCCTACGAGCAGTACTTC. The chain joins TRBV4-2 to TRBJ2-7; TRBD1 aligns across 7 bases. The junction had 3 bases not matched to a gene; V was cut back by 0 bases and J by 1 base. Germline CDR1 LGHNA, CDR2 YNFKEQ. The CDR3 covers 15 residues.

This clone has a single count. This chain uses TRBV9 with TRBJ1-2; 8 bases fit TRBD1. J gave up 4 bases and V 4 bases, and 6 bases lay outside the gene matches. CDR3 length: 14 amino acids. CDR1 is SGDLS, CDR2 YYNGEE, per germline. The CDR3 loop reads CASSRDRQLYGYTF. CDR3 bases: TGTGCCAGCAGCAGGGACAGGCAACTCTATGGCTACACCTTC. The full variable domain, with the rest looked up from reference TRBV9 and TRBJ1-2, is DSGVTQTPKHLITATGQRVTLRCSPRSGDLSVYWYQQSLDQGLQFLIQYYNGEERAKGNILERFSAQQFPDLHSELNLSSLELGDSALYFCASSRDRQLYGYTFGSGTRLTVV.

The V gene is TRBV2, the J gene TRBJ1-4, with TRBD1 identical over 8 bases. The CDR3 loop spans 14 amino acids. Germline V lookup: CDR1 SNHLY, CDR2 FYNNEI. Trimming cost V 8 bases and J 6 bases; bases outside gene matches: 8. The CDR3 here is CASGYRGGHEKLFF. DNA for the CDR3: TGTGCCAGCGGGTACAGGGGGGGACATGAAAAACTGTTTTTT.

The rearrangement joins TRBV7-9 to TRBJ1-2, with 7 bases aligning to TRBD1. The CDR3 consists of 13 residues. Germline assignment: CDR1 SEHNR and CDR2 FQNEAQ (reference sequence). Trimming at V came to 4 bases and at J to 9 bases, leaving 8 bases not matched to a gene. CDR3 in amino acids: CASSSGTDFRYTF. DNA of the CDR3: TGTGCCAGCAGCTCCGGGACAGATTTTCGCTACACCTTC.

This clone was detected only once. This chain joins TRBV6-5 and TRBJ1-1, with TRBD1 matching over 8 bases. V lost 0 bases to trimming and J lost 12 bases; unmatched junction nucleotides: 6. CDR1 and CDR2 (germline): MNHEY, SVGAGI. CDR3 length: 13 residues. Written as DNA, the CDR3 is TGTGCCAGCAGTTACTCGACCAGGGGGCTGTCTTTCTTT. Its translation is CASSYSTRGLSFF.

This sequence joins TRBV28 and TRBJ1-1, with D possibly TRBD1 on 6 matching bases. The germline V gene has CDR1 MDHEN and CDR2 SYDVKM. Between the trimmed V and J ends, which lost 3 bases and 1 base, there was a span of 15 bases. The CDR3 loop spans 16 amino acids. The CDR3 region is CASSLGRGRGNTEAFF. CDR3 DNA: TGTGCCAGCAGTTTGGGAAGGGGGAGGGGGAACACTGAAGCTTTCTTT.

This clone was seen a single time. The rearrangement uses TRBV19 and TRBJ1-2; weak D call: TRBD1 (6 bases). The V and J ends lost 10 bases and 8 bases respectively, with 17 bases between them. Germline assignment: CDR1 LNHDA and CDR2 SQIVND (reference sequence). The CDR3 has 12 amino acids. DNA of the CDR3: TGTGCCACCGAACAGGGTCAGGGGGGCTACACCTTC. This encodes CATEQGQGGYTF.

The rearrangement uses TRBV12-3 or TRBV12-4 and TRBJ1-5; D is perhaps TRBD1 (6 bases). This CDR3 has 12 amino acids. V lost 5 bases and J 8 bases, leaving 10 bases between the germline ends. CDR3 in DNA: TGTGCCAGCAGTCCCCACAGGGAGCCCCAGCATTTT. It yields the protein CASSPHREPQHF.

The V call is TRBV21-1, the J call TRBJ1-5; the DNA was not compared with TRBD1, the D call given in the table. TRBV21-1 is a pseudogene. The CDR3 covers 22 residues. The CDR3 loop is CASKASRDRFGPVRYSNQPQHF. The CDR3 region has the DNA TGTGCCAGCAAGGCGTCCCGGGACAGGTTCGGGCCTGTTCGGTATAGCAATCAGCCCCAGCATTTT.

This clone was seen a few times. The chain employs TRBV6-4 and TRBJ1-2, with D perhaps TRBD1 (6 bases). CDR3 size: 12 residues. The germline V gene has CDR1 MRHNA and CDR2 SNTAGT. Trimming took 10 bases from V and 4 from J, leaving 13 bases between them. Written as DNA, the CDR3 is TGTGCCACCTGGACAGCAATCTATGGCTACACCTTC. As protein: CATWTAIYGYTF.

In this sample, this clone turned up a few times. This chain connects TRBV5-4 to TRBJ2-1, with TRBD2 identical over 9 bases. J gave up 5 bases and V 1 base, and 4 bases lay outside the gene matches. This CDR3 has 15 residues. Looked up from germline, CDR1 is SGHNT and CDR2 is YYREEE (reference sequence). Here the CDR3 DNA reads TGTGCCAGCAGCTTGATAGCGGGGGCAAACAATGAGCAGTTCTTC. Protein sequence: CASSLIAGANNEQFF. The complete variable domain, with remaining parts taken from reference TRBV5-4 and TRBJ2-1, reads ETGVTQSPTHLIKTRGQQVTLRCSSQSGHNTVSWYQQALGQGPQFIFQYYREEENGRGNFPPRFSGLQFPNYSSELNVNALELDDSALYLCASSLIAGANNEQFFGPGTRLTVL.

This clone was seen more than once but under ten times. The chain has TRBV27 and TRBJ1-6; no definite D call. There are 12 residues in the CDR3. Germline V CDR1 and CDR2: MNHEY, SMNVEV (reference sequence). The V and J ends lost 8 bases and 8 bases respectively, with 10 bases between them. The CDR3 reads CASGRWDSPLHF. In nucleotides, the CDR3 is TGTGCCAGCGGGAGGTGGGATTCACCCCTCCACTTT.

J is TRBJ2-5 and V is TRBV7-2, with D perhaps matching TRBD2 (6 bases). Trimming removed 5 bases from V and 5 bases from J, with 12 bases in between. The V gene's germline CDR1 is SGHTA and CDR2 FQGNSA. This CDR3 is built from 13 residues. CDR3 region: CASSPSVGETQYF. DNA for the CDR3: TGTGCCAGCAGCCCTAGCGTGGGGGAGACCCAGTACTTC.

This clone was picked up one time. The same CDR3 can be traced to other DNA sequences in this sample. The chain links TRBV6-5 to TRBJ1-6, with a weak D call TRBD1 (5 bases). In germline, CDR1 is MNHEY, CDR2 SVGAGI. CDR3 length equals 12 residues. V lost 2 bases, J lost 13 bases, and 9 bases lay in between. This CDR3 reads CASSYRGGPLHF. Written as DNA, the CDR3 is TGTGCCAGCAGTTACCGGGGGGGTCCCCTCCACTTT.

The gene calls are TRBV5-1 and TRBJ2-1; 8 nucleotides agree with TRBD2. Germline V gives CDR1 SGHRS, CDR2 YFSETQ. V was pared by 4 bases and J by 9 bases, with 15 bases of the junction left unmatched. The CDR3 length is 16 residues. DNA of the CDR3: TGCGCCAGCAGCCCGTTGGGTAGCGGGACCGAGGGTGAGCAGTTCTTC. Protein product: CASSPLGSGTEGEQFF.

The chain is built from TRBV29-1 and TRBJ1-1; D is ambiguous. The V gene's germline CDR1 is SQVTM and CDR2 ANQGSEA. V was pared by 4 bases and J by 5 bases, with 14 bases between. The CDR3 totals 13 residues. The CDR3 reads CSVGEARGTEAFF. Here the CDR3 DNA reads TGCAGCGTTGGGGAGGCCCGAGGGACTGAAGCTTTCTTT.

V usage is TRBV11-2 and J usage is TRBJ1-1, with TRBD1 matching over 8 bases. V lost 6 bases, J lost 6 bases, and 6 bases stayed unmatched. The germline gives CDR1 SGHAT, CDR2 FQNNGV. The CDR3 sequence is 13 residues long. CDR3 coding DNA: TGTGCCAGCAGAAGGACAGGGTCCCCTGAAGCTTTCTTT. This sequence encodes CASRRTGSPEAFF. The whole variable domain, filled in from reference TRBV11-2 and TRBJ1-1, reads EAGVAQSPRYKIIEKRQSVAFWCNPISGHATLYWYQQILGQGPKLLIQFQNNGVVDDSQLPKDRFSAERLKGVDSTLKIQPAKLEDSAVYLCASRRTGSPEAFFGQGTRLTVV.

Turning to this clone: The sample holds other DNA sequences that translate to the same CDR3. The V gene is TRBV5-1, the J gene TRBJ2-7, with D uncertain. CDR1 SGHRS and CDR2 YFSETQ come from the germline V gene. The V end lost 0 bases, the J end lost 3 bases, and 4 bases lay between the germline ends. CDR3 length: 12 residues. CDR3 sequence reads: CASSLGGYEQYF. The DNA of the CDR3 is TGCGCCAGCAGCTTGGGCGGCTACGAGCAGTACTTC.